This TCR beta chain is from a study of CD8 T cells in Susac syndrome. V lost 3 bases to trimming and J lost 0 bases, with 5 bases between them. The CDR3 runs to 13 residues. The germline V gene encodes CDR1 KGHSH and CDR2 LQKENI. Reverse transcription of roughly 0.45 to 1 ug RNA was performed with random hexamers. MiXCR, run by TCRdb on the immunoSEQ multiplex PCR reads, gives a single entry per CDR3 protein. Among roughly 200,000 distinct CDR3 sequences listed, approximately 94% were seen once. The sequence derives from a human donor in good health. The sequencing sample was made of CD4+ T cells from PBMCs. The V and J genes are TRBV18 and TRBJ1-1, with D uncertain. CDR3 in DNA: TGTGCCAGCTCACCTAACCTGAACACTGAAGCTTTCTTT. Its translation: CASSPNLNTEAFF.